These 5 T cell receptor beta chains were sequenced from one sample in a study of T-cell memory formation after mild COVID-19 (dated by TCRdb to 2020 to 2023). Library construction relied on 5' RACE. This sample was sequenced with an Illumina NovaSeq 6000. The public reads were reanalyzed by TCRdb: fastp trimming at Q25, MiXCR alignment, in-frame beta chains only. All rows with the same CDR3 protein become a single entry with the most common DNA and genes. This sample has hundreds of thousands of distinct CDR3 sequences in its table, and 8.2% of those were observed once. The top ten hold approximately 23% of the sample. The sample taken for sequencing was PBMCs or a T cell subset sorted from them (not recorded which). These receptors originate from a man between 18 and 35 years old who had mild COVID-19 (a few samples of this study predate the infection). The sample titles of this study are shuffled in the database, so cell type and time point are left out; the donor was told from shared clones.

The CDR3 spells CASRYRWDEQFF. The DNA of the CDR3 is TGTGCCAGCAGATACCGTTGGGATGAGCAGTTCTTC. The chain carries TRBV6-2 or TRBV6-3 and TRBJ2-1; D gene unclear. The length of the CDR3 is 12 residues. Germline-derived CDR1 and CDR2 are MNHEY and SVGEGT. V lost 6 bases to trimming and J lost 8 bases, with 11 bases between them.

This clonotype was picked up a small number of times. The rearrangement links TRBV12-3 or TRBV12-4 to TRBJ2-1; 9 nucleotides line up with TRBD1. The CDR3 contains 16 residues. Trimming cost V 1 base and J 0 bases; bases outside gene matches: 1. The CDR3 sequence: CASSLGTGVSYNEQFF. CDR3 bases: TGTGCCAGCAGTTTAGGGACAGGGGTCTCCTACAATGAGCAGTTCTTC.

This clonotype was seen only a few times. The gene calls are TRBV10-2 and TRBJ2-2, with TRBD1 matching over 7 bases. There are 13 residues in the CDR3. Per germline, CDR1 WSHSY and CDR2 SAAADI. The ends lost 6 bases at V and 7 bases at J; junction bases unmatched: 5. In DNA, the CDR3 is TGCGCCAGCAGCGACAGGGTGGGCGGGGAGCTGTTTTTT. Protein product: CASSDRVGGELFF.

The V and J genes are TRBV20-1 and TRBJ1-3; tentatively, D is TRBD1 (5 bases). Looked up from germline, CDR1 is DFQATT and CDR2 is SNEGSKA (reference sequence). Trimming left V 6 bases short and J 4 bases short, with 13 bases between. The CDR3 extends over 13 amino acids. Here the CDR3 reads CSAYRTTGNTIYF. The CDR3 nucleotides are TGCAGTGCCTACAGGACGACCGGAAACACCATATATTTT.

In this sample, this clonotype turned up many times. Here the CDR3 DNA reads TGCGCCAGCAGCCCGGACAGTCTACTGGGGGAGCAGTACGTC. Protein sequence: CASSPDSLLGEQYV. The V and J genes are TRBV5-1 and TRBJ2-7; D possibly corresponds to TRBD1 (6 bases). Germline CDR1 and CDR2: SGHRS and YFSETQ. This CDR3 is built from 14 residues. V was cut by 4 bases and J by 7 bases, with 18 bases left in between.